This TCR beta chain was captured in a study of T cell responses to AZD1222 COVID-19 vaccine. Study summary: Pooling was applied to second doses at about 4 or about 12 weeks.

A word on this clone: The antigen is not known.

Study-wide points: Just 5 to 7 people given AZD1222 tested seropositive at baseline. The peak T cell response came first, and repertoires were sampled only after it. Among vaccine-associated CD4 TCRs, coverage spanned spike, with dominance at 160-218 and 743-854.

The CDR3 consists of 19 residues. Looked up from germline, CDR1 is MNHEY and CDR2 is SVGEGT. V lost 2 bases and J lost 4, with 24 bases in between. Sequencing was performed with immunoSEQ multiplex PCR; in TCRdb, only in-frame clones are kept and a portion is missing. The table includes approximately 170,000 clones, approximately 92% detected once. The TCR comes from an adult in good health. The sample here was peripheral blood, taken on day 0 of AZD1222 vaccination. The J gene is TRBJ1-3, the V gene TRBV6-2 or TRBV6-3; D might be TRBD1 (6 bases). CDR3 sequence: CASSYVALQGRRSGNTIYF. The CDR3 DNA sequence: TGTGCCAGCAGTTACGTGGCCCTTCAGGGGCGAAGGTCGGGAAACACCATATATTTT.